This T cell receptor beta chain came from a study of blood T cell repertoires in COVID-19. Looking at the study overall: Spain, Italy and the United States supplied samples that represented acute and convalescent COVID-19. Nucleic acid was either cDNA or gDNA, and it came from T cells, B-cell-depleted T cells, or PBMCs.

CDR3 length equals 19 residues. Germline values: CDR1 SGHNT, CDR2 YYREEE (reference sequence). V trimming: 0 bases; J trimming: 3 bases; junction bases outside the gene matches: 10. As handled by the study authors: Researchers report that nucleated cell counts were estimated from reference gene primer amplification. This table comes from immunoSEQ multiplex PCR, and its TCRdb copy is limited to in-frame clones, with some not included. Clone size and the V and J calls come from that table; the DNA yielded D and trimming. The data show around 50,000 clones, with around 89% seen just once and about 1.4% held by the top ten.

The sequence was obtained from a man aged 55 to 70 with acute or convalescent COVID-19. This chain uses TRBV5-4 with TRBJ2-5, with 14 positions matching TRBD2. Sample: peripheral blood. CDR3 DNA: TGTGCCAGCAGCTTGGAGGGACTAGCGGGAGAAGGTTCGGAAGAGACCCAGTACTTC. Its translation is CASSLEGLAGEGSEETQYF.